This T cell receptor beta chain originates from a study of glioma-infiltrating T cells after dendritic cell vaccination. Study-level information: Autologous tumor lysate was loaded overnight onto monocyte-derived dendritic cells grown seven days with IL-4 and GM-CSF.

Up to about 2 ug genomic DNA was used for TCRB CDR3 amplification. The PCR used 60 V beta and 13 J beta primers. Sequencing used immunoSEQ multiplex PCR; TCRdb keeps in-frame clones, though not all of them. The data contain fewer than 90,000 clones, roughly 80% of them singletons. This sample's time point: after dendritic cell vaccination, including at tumor progression/relapse. Isocitrate dehydrogenase mutation was absent in all glioblastoma patients. Germline CDR1 reads SEHNR; CDR2 reads FQNEAQ (reference sequence). The CDR3 sequence is 17 residues long. The ends lost 8 bases at V and 9 bases at J; junction bases unmatched: 22.

Sequenced here: blood, sampled after dendritic cell vaccination. The rearrangement links TRBV7-9 to TRBJ2-1; 7 bases align to TRBD2. This clonotype was obtained from a human donor with glioblastoma. The CDR3 region is CASAPGLGTTPDLEQFF. The CDR3 DNA sequence: TGTGCCAGCGCCCCGGGCCTGGGGACTACTCCCGACCTTGAGCAGTTCTTC.